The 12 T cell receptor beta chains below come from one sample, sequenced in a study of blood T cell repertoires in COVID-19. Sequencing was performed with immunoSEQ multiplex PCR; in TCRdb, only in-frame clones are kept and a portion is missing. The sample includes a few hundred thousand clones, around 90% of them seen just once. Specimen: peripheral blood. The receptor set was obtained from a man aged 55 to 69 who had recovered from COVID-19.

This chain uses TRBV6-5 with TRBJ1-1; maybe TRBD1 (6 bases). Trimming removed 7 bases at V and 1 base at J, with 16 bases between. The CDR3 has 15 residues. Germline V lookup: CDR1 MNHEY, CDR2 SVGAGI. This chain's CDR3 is CASISPTGSNTEAFF. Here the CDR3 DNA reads TGTGCCAGCATTTCCCCCACAGGGTCGAACACTGAAGCTTTCTTT.

The CDR3 region is CASSPERGRSGNTIYF. The CDR3, as DNA: TGTGCCAGCTCACCCGAGCGGGGCCGATCCGGAAACACCATATATTTT. The chain links TRBV18 to TRBJ1-3; D is perhaps TRBD1 (5 bases). Germline CDR1 and CDR2: KGHSH and LQKENI. CDR3 length: 16 residues. Trimming stripped 3 bases from V and 4 bases from J, with 16 bases between.

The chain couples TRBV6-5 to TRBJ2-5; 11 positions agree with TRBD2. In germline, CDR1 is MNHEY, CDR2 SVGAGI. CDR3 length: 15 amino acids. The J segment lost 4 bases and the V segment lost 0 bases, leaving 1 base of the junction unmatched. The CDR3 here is CASSYSSGGGETQYF. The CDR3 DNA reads TGTGCCAGCAGTTACTCTAGCGGGGGGGGAGAGACCCAGTACTTC.

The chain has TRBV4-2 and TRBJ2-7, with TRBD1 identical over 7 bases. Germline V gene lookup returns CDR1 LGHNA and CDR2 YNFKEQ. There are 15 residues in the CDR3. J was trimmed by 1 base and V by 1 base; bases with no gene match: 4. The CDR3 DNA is TGTGCCAGCAGCCAAGGGTGGGACAGATCCTACGAGCAGTACTTC. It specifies CASSQGWDRSYEQYF.

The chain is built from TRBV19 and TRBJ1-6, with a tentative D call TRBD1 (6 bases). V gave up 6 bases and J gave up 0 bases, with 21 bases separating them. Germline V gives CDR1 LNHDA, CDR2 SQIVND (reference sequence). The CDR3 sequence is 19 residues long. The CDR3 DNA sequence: TGTGCCAGTAGCCCCGGACAGTTTTTTCCGAGCTCCTATAATTCACCCCTCCACTTT. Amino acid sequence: CASSPGQFFPSSYNSPLHF.

CDR3 bases: TGTGCCAGTAGTCTCGGCGGAACCTATCAGCCCCAGCATTTT. Its protein is CASSLGGTYQPQHF. The chain carries TRBV19 and TRBJ1-5; D is ambiguous. This CDR3 is 14 amino acids long. Trimming cost V 5 bases and J 5 bases, with 13 bases left between them. Germline-derived CDR1 and CDR2 are LNHDA and SQIVND (reference sequence). Full variable domain (rest looked up from reference TRBV19 and TRBJ1-5): DGGITQSPKYLFRKEGQNVTLSCEQNLNHDAMYWYRQDPGQGLRLIYYSQIVNDFQKGDIAEGYSVSREKKESFPLTVTSAQKNPTAFYLCASSLGGTYQPQHFGDGTRLSIL.

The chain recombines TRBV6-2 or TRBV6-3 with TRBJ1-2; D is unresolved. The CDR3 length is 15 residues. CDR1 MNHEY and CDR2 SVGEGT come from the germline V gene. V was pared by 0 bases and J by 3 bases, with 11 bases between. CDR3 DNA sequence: TGTGCCAGCAGTTACTCCAGGCTAATCTACTATGGCTACACCTTC. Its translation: CASSYSRLIYYGYTF.

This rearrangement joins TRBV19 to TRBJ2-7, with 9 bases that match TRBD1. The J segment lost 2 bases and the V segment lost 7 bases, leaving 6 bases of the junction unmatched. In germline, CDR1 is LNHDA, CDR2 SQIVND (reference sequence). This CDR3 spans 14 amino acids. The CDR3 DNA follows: TGTGCCAGTACACCACAGGGGGCCACCTACGAGCAGTACTTC. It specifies CASTPQGATYEQYF.

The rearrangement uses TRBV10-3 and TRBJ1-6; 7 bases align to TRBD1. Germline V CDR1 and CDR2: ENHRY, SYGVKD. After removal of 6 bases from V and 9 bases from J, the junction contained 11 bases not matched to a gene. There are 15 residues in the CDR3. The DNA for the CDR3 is TGTGCCATCAGGGGGACAGTCGATTTTAGTTCACCCCTCCACTTT. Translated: CAIRGTVDFSSPLHF.

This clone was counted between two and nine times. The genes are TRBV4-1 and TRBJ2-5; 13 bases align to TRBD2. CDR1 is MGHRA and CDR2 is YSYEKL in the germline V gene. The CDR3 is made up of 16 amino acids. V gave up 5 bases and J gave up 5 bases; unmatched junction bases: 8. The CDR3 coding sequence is TGCGCCAGCAGCGCCGGACTAGCGGGGGCTAGGGAGACCCAGTACTTC. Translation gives CASSAGLAGARETQYF.

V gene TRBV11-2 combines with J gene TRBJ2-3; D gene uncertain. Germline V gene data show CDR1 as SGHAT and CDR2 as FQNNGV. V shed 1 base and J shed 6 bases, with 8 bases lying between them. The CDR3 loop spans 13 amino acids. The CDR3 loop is CASSLVPLDTQYF. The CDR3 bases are TGTGCCAGCAGCTTAGTCCCCCTGGATACGCAGTATTTT.

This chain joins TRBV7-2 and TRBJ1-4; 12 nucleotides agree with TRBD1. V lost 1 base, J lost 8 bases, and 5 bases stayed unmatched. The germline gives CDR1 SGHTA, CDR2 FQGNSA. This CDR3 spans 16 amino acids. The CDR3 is CASSLGGQGAEEKLFF. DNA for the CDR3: TGTGCCAGCAGCTTAGGGGGACAGGGGGCAGAGGAAAAACTGTTTTTT. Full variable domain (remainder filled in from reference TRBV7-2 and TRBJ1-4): GAGVSQSPSNKVTEKGKDVELRCDPISGHTALYWYRQSLGQGLEFLIYFQGNSAPDKSGLPSDRFSAERTGGSVSTLTIQRTQQEDSAVYLCASSLGGQGAEEKLFFGSGTQLSVL.